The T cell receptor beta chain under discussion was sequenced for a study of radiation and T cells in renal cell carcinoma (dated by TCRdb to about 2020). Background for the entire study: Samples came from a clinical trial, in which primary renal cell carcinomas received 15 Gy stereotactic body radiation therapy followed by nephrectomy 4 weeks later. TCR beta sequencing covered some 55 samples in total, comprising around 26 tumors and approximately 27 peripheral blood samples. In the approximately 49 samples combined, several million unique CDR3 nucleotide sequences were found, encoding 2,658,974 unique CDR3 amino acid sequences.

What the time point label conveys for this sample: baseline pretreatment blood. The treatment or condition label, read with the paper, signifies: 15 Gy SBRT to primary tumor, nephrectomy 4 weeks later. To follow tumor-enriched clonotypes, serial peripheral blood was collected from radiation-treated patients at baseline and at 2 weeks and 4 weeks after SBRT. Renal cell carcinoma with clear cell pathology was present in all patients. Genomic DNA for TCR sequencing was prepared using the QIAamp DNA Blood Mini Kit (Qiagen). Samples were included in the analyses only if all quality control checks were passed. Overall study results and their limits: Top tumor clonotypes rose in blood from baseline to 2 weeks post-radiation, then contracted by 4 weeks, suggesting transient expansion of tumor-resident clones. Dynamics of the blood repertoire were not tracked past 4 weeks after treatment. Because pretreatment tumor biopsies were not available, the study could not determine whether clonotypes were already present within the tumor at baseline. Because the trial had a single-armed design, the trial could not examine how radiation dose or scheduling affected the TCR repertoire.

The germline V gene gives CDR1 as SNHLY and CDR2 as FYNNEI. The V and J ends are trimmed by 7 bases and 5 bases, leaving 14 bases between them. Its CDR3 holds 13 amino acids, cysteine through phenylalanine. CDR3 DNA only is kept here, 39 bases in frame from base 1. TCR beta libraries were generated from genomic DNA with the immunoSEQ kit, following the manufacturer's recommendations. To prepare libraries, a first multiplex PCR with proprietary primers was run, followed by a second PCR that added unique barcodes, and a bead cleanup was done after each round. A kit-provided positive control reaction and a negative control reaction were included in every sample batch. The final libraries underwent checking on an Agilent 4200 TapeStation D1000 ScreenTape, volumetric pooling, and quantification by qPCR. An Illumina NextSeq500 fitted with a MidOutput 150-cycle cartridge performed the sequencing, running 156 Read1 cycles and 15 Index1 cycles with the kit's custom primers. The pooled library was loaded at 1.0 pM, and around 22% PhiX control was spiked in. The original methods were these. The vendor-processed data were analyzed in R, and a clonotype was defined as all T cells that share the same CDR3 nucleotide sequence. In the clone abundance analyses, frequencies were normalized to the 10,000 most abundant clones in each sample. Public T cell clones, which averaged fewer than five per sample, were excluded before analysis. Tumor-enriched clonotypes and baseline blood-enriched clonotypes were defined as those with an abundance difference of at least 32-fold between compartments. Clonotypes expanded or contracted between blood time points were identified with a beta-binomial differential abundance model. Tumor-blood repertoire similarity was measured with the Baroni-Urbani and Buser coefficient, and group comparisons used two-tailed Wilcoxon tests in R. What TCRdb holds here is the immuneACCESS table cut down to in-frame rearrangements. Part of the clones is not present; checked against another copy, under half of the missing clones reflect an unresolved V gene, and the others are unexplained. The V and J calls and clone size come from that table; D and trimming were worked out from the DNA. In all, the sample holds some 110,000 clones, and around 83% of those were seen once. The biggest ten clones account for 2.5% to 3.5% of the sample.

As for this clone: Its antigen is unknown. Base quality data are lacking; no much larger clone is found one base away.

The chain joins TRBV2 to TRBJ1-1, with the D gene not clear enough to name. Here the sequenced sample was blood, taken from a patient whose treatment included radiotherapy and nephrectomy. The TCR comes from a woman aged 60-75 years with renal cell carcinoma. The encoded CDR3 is CASNLNRNTEAFF. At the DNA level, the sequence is TGTGCCAGCAATCTAAACAGAAATACTGAAGCTTTCTTT.